A selection of T cell receptor beta chains follows, all from one sample in a study of T cell responses to AZD1222 COVID-19 vaccine. Using immunoSEQ multiplex PCR, the repertoire was profiled, and TCRdb retains in-frame clones only, with some absent. The table has more than 70,000 clones, roughly 88% seen once. The sample was peripheral blood, taken on day 0 of AZD1222 vaccination. The receptors come from an adult in good health. CDR3s include the opening cysteine and the closing phenylalanine or tryptophan. The D gene is left open where the match is weak. Clone size is given for some rows only: seen once, a few or many times, or a class if the clone is expanded.

cdr3_length: 16; clone_size: -; j_call: TRBJ1-2; v_call: TRBV6-6; d_call: -; cdr3_nt: TGTGCCAGCAGTCCCCGACGGAACGATGCTAACTATGGCTACACCTTC; cdr3_aa: CASSPRRNDANYGYTF
cdr3_length: 12; clone_size: -; j_call: TRBJ1-5; v_call: TRBV28; d_call: -; cdr3_nt: TGTGCCAGCAGTTCGGACCTTCGGCCCCAGCATTTT; cdr3_aa: CASSSDLRPQHF
cdr3_length: 13; clone_size: once; j_call: TRBJ1-1; v_call: TRBV18; d_call: -; cdr3_nt: TGTGCCAGCTCACCACATACGAACACTGAAGCTTTCTTT; cdr3_aa: CASSPHTNTEAFF
cdr3_length: 14; clone_size: -; j_call: TRBJ2-7; v_call: TRBV24-1; d_call: -; cdr3_nt: TGTGCCACCAGTGATCGGGACAATAGCTACGAGCAGTACTTC; cdr3_aa: CATSDRDNSYEQYF
cdr3_length: 15; clone_size: -; j_call: TRBJ1-2; v_call: TRBV6-5; d_call: -; cdr3_nt: TGTGCCAGCAGATCCCCGGGACATAGTAACTATGGCTACACCTTC; cdr3_aa: CASRSPGHSNYGYTF
cdr3_length: 15; clone_size: -; j_call: TRBJ1-1; v_call: TRBV6-5; d_call: TRBD1; cdr3_nt: TGTGCCAGCAGTACAACCGGGACAGGGAACACTGAAGCTTTCTTT; cdr3_aa: CASSTTGTGNTEAFF
cdr3_length: 15; clone_size: -; j_call: TRBJ2-1; v_call: TRBV19; d_call: -; cdr3_nt: TGTGCCAGTAGTATTGAGGGAATAACATACAATGAGCAGTTCTTC; cdr3_aa: CASSIEGITYNEQFF
cdr3_length: 15; clone_size: -; j_call: TRBJ1-4; v_call: TRBV18; d_call: -; cdr3_nt: TGTGCCAGCTCACCAATGGGGACGGGGAATGAAAAACTGTTTTTT; cdr3_aa: CASSPMGTGNEKLFF
cdr3_length: 15; clone_size: -; j_call: TRBJ2-1; v_call: TRBV9; d_call: TRBD1; cdr3_nt: TGTGCCAGCAGCCCCCGGTGGACAGGGGACAATGAGCAGTTCTTC; cdr3_aa: CASSPRWTGDNEQFF
cdr3_length: 15; clone_size: -; j_call: TRBJ2-3; v_call: TRBV9; d_call: -; cdr3_nt: TGTGCCAGCAGCGAGGGGAGATACGGCACAGATACGCAGTATTTT; cdr3_aa: CASSEGRYGTDTQYF
cdr3_length: 14; clone_size: -; j_call: TRBJ1-5; v_call: TRBV4-1; d_call: -; cdr3_nt: TGCGCCAGCAGCCAAGTGGCTGGGCTTCGGCCCCAGCATTTT; cdr3_aa: CASSQVAGLRPQHF
cdr3_length: 13; clone_size: -; j_call: TRBJ2-5; v_call: TRBV7-3; d_call: -; cdr3_nt: TGTGCCAGCAGCCCGACAGTCCAAGAGACCCAGTACTTC; cdr3_aa: CASSPTVQETQYF
cdr3_length: 21; clone_size: once; j_call: TRBJ1-2; v_call: TRBV21-1; d_call: -; cdr3_nt: TGTGCCAGCAGCAACACCGGGGGAAGAATGGCGCGGAAGGGTGGTTTCTGGGGCTACACCTTC; cdr3_aa: CASSNTGGRMARKGGFWGYTF
cdr3_length: 15; clone_size: -; j_call: TRBJ2-5; v_call: TRBV5-1; d_call: TRBD1; cdr3_nt: TGCGCCAGCAGCCGCGAGGGACAGGCCCAAGAGACCCAGTACTTC; cdr3_aa: CASSREGQAQETQYF
cdr3_length: 11; clone_size: -; j_call: TRBJ1-2; v_call: TRBV30; d_call: -; cdr3_nt: TGTGCCTGGATGGTAGCACGAAGCTACACCTTC; cdr3_aa: CAWMVARSYTF
cdr3_length: 13; clone_size: few; j_call: TRBJ1-1; v_call: TRBV12-3/TRBV12-4; d_call: -; cdr3_nt: TGTGCCAGCAGTTTAACGGGGAACACTGAAGCTTTCTTT; cdr3_aa: CASSLTGNTEAFF
cdr3_length: 14; clone_size: -; j_call: TRBJ1-3; v_call: TRBV7-9; d_call: -; cdr3_nt: TGTGCCAGCAGCTTCGGGAGCTCTGGAAACACCATATATTTT; cdr3_aa: CASSFGSSGNTIYF
cdr3_length: 16; clone_size: -; j_call: TRBJ2-1; v_call: TRBV7-8; d_call: -; cdr3_nt: TGTGCCAGCAGCTTAGGCAGGTTGGTATCCTACAATGAGCAGTTCTTC; cdr3_aa: CASSLGRLVSYNEQFF
cdr3_length: 15; clone_size: -; j_call: TRBJ2-2; v_call: TRBV3-1/TRBV3-2; d_call: -; cdr3_nt: TGTGCCAGCAGGCCCCAAGCCTTTGGCACCGGGGAGCTGTTTTTT; cdr3_aa: CASRPQAFGTGELFF
cdr3_length: 14; clone_size: -; j_call: TRBJ1-6; v_call: TRBV7-9; d_call: -; cdr3_nt: TGTGCCAGCAGCTTAGGGACGGCGAATTCACCCCTCCACTTT; cdr3_aa: CASSLGTANSPLHF
cdr3_length: 18; clone_size: -; j_call: TRBJ2-1; v_call: TRBV4-2; d_call: -; cdr3_nt: TGTGCCAGCAGCCAAGGATCCTCTAGGGTGGGAGCCTACAATGAGCAGTTCTTC; cdr3_aa: CASSQGSSRVGAYNEQFF
cdr3_length: 14; clone_size: -; j_call: TRBJ2-7; v_call: TRBV28; d_call: -; cdr3_nt: TGTGCCAGCAGTTTGGAACAGGCTCCCTACGAGCAGTACTTC; cdr3_aa: CASSLEQAPYEQYF
cdr3_length: 16; clone_size: -; j_call: TRBJ2-1; v_call: TRBV20-1; d_call: TRBD2; cdr3_nt: TGCAGTGCTAGTCCTCCCGGACTAGCGGTGGACAATGAGCAGTTCTTC; cdr3_aa: CSASPPGLAVDNEQFF
cdr3_length: 15; clone_size: -; j_call: TRBJ2-3; v_call: TRBV18; d_call: TRBD1; cdr3_nt: TGTGCCAGCTCACAGGACAGGGGTGGGTCAGATACGCAGTATTTT; cdr3_aa: CASSQDRGGSDTQYF
cdr3_length: 15; clone_size: -; j_call: TRBJ1-2; v_call: TRBV4-1; d_call: -; cdr3_nt: TGCGCCAGCAGCCAAGAGATCAGAGCTAACTATGGCTACACCTTC; cdr3_aa: CASSQEIRANYGYTF
cdr3_length: 16; clone_size: -; j_call: TRBJ1-5; v_call: TRBV4-1; d_call: -; cdr3_nt: TGCGCCAGCAGCCAGACAACGGGGGTCGGCAATCAGCCCCAGCATTTT; cdr3_aa: CASSQTTGVGNQPQHF
cdr3_length: 13; clone_size: -; j_call: TRBJ2-1; v_call: TRBV7-9; d_call: -; cdr3_nt: TGTGCCAGCAGCTTTGGGGGGCTTAATGAGCAGTTCTTC; cdr3_aa: CASSFGGLNEQFF
cdr3_length: 15; clone_size: -; j_call: TRBJ2-1; v_call: TRBV5-1; d_call: -; cdr3_nt: TGCGCCAGCAGCTACGGTCCAGGGACATACAATGAGCAGTTCTTC; cdr3_aa: CASSYGPGTYNEQFF
cdr3_length: 15; clone_size: once; j_call: TRBJ2-5; v_call: TRBV24-1; d_call: TRBD2; cdr3_nt: TGTGCCACCAGTGATTCTCGGGAGGGACAAGAGACCCAGTACTTC; cdr3_aa: CATSDSREGQETQYF